This T cell receptor (beta chain) emerged from a study of T cell responses to AZD1222 COVID-19 vaccine. Study-wide points: After the peak T cell response, and only then, were repertoires sampled. Distributed over spike, vaccine-associated CD4 TCRs predominated at 160-218 and 743-854. Mostly white British, mostly female donors; authors suggested clonal diversity may be underestimated. Recipients of two AZD1222 doses showed rising Spike-specific TCR breadth and depth.

Assay used: immunoSEQ multiplex PCR; TCRdb lists only in-frame clones, some missing. The sample carries about 140,000 clones, about 88% recorded once. This CDR3 has 11 residues. Germline CDR1 SGHTA, CDR2 FQGNSA. The ends were cut back, 4 bases at V and 8 bases at J, with 5 bases in the middle. On this clone: Antigen unknown.

The source was peripheral blood, collected 28 days after the second AZD1222 dose. This rearrangement joins TRBV7-2 to TRBJ1-4; D call uncertain. The clonotype originates from an adult who received the AZD1222 COVID-19 vaccine. This CDR3 reads CASSSTEKLFF. The CDR3 DNA is TGTGCCAGCAGCTCAACCGAAAAACTGTTTTTT.